The 2 T cell receptor beta chains below all came from one sample that was sequenced in a study of blood T cell repertoires in COVID-19. Measured with immunoSEQ multiplex PCR; TCRdb has only the in-frame clones, and not every one. The sample lists under 400,000 clones, around 87% occurring once. Sequenced sample: peripheral blood. The receptors come from a woman aged 25 to 39 with COVID-19, enrolled during active disease.

The chain has TRBV2 and TRBJ2-7; D might be TRBD1 (6 bases). The CDR3 runs to 12 residues. The V end was cut by 11 bases, the J end by 5 bases, with 16 bases between. Germline values: CDR1 SNHLY, CDR2 FYNNEI. The CDR3 DNA follows: TGTGCCTCTTCCTCGCAGGGGAACGAGCAGTACTTC. Encoded protein: CASSSQGNEQYF.

V is TRBV28 and J is TRBJ2-2; 8 bases are shared with TRBD1. CDR3 length equals 16 residues. The V and J ends lost 3 bases and 2 bases, in that order; junction bases with no gene match: 5. Germline assignment: CDR1 MDHEN and CDR2 SYDVKM. This CDR3 is CASSFGRGHNTGELFF. The CDR3 DNA follows: TGTGCCAGCAGTTTTGGCAGGGGGCATAACACCGGGGAGCTGTTTTTT.